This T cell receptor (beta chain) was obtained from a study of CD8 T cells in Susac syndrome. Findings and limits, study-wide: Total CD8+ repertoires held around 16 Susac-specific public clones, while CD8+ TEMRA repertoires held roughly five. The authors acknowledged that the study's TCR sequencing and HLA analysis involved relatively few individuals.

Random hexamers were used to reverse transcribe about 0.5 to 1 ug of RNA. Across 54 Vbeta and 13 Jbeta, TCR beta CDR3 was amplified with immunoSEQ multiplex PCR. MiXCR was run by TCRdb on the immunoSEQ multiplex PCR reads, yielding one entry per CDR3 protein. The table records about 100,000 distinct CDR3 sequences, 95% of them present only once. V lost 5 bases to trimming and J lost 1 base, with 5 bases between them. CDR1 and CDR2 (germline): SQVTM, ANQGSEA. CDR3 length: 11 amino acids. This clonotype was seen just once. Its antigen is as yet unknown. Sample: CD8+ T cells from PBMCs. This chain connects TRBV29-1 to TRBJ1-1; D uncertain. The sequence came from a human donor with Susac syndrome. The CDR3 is CSVPGNTEAFF. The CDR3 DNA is TGCAGCGTTCCAGGGAACACTGAAGCTTTCTTT.